Described below is a single TCR beta chain sequence and its context. CDR3 size: 15 residues. After removal of 1 base from V and 10 bases from J, the junction contained 4 bases not matched to a gene. Germline values: CDR1 SGHAT, CDR2 FQNNGV. Method: immunoSEQ multiplex PCR; TCRdb's copy keeps in-frame clones and lacks some. The data hold 150,000 or so clones, with less than 85% observed a single time. This sample is drawn from a study of blood T cell repertoires in COVID-19. For the study at large: Specimens from acute and convalescent COVID-19 originated in the United States, Italy and Spain. Sources were T cells, B-cell-depleted T cells, or PBMCs; the material itself was cDNA or gDNA.

The source material was PBMCs or T cells enriched from blood (not recorded which). The chain couples TRBV11-2 to TRBJ2-1; TRBD2 matches at 13 bases. This sequence originates from a man aged 55 to 69 who had recovered from COVID-19. The CDR3 bases are TGTGCCAGCAGCTTAGGGGGACTAGCGGGAAACGAGCAGTTCTTC. Its protein product is CASSLGGLAGNEQFF.